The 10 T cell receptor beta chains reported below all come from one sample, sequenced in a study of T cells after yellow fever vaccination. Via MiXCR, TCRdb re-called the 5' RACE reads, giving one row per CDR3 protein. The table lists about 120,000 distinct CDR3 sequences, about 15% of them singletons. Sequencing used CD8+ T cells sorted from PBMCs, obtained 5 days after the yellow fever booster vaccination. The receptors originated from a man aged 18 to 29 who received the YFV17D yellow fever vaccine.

CDR3 sequence: CASSYLRHGAGNYGYTF. CDR3 bases: TGTGCCAGCAGTTACCTCCGACATGGGGCTGGGAACTATGGCTACACCTTC. The V and J genes are TRBV6-2 or TRBV6-3 and TRBJ1-2, with D perhaps matching TRBD1 (5 bases). Germline V lookup: CDR1 MNHEY, CDR2 SVGEGT. Trimming removed 2 bases from V and 2 bases from J, with 18 bases in between. The CDR3 has 17 residues.

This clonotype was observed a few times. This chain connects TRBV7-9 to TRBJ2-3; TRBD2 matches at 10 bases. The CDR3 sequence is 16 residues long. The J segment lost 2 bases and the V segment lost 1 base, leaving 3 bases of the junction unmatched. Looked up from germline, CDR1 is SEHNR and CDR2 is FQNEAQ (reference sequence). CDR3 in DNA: TGTGCCAGCAGCTTAGGGACTAGCGGCCTCACAGATACGCAGTATTTT. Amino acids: CASSLGTSGLTDTQYF. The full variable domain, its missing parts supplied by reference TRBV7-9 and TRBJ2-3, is DTGVSQNPRHKITKRGQNVTFRCDPISEHNRLYWYRQTLGQGPEFLTYFQNEAQLEKSRLLSDRFSAERPKGSFSTLEIQRTEQGDSAMYLCASSLGTSGLTDTQYFGPGTRLTVL.

CDR3 in DNA: TGTGCCAGCAGCTTGGGACAAGGCGACGAGCAGTACTTC. Translated: CASSLGQGDEQYF. The chain employs TRBV7-8 and TRBJ2-7, with D possibly being TRBD1 (6 bases). Germline-derived CDR1 and CDR2 are SGHVS and FQNEAQ. The CDR3 loop spans 13 amino acids. With 3 bases removed from V and 5 bases from J, the gap between germline ends came to 11 bases.

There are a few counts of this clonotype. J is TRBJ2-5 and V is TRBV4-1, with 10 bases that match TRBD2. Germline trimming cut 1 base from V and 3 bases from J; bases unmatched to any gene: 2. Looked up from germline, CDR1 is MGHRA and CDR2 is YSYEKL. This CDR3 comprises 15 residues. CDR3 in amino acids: CASSQVTSGKETQYF. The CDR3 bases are TGCGCCAGCAGCCAAGTAACTAGCGGGAAAGAGACCCAGTACTTC.

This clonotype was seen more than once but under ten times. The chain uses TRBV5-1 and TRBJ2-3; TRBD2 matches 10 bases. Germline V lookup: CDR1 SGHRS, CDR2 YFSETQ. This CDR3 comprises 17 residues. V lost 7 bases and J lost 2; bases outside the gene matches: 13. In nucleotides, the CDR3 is TGCGCCAGCCAATCGCCCGCTAGCGGGGGAAACACAGATACGCAGTATTTT. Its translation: CASQSPASGGNTDTQYF.

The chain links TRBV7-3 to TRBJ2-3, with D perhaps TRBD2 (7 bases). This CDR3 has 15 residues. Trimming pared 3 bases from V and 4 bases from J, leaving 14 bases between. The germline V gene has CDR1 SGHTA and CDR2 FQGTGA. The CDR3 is CASSLVGGGPDTQYF. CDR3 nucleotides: TGTGCCAGCAGCTTGGTCGGCGGGGGCCCAGATACGCAGTATTTT.

CDR3 sequence (DNA): TGCGCCAGCAGCCAGGGACAGAGCCAGAACACTGAAGCTTTCTTT. It codes for CASSQGQSQNTEAFF. This rearrangement joins TRBV4-1 to TRBJ1-1; TRBD1 matches at 7 bases. This CDR3 is built from 15 residues. V shed 3 bases, J shed 1 base, and the junction held 5 bases outside the gene matches. The V gene's germline CDR1 is MGHRA and CDR2 YSYEKL.

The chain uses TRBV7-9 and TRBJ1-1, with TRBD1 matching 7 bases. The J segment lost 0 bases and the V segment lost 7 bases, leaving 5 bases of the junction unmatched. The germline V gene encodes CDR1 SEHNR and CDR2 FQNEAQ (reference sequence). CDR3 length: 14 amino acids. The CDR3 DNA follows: TGTGCCAGCACCCCCGGACAGGTGAACACTGAAGCTTTCTTT. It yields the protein CASTPGQVNTEAFF.

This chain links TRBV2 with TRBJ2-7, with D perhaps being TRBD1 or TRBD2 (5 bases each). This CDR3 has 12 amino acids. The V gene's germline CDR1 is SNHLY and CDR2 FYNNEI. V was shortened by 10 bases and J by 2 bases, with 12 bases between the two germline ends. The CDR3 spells CATSGPAYEQYF. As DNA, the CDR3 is TGTGCCACCTCGGGACCCGCCTACGAGCAGTACTTC.

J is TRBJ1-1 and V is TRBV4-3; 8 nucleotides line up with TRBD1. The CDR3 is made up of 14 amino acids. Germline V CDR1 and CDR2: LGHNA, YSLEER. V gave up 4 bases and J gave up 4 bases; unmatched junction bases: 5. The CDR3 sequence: CASSPAGQVTEAFF. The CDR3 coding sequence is TGCGCCAGCAGCCCCGCGGGACAGGTCACTGAAGCTTTCTTT.